The sequence of this T cell receptor (beta chain) was determined in a study of OX40 agonist ivuxolimab in advanced cancers. Trimming shortened V by 6 bases and J by 10 bases, and 13 bases separated the two germline ends. Germline V lookup: CDR1 SGHDN, CDR2 FVKESK. The CDR3 has 12 amino acids. Assay used: immunoSEQ multiplex PCR; TCRdb lists only in-frame clones, some missing. This sample has about 76,000 clones, with 85% to 90% found just once. Sequencing was performed on CD4+ or CD8+ T cells sorted from blood, taken in a trial of the OX40 agonist ivuxolimab. The sequence was obtained from an adult with an advanced solid tumor such as melanoma, head and neck, liver or kidney cancer. This rearrangement joins TRBV14 to TRBJ2-1; D unclear. CDR3 bases: TGTGCCAGCAGACAGACTCACTCGGAGCAGTTCTTC. The encoded protein is CASRQTHSEQFF. Looking up the rest from reference TRBV14 and TRBJ2-1 gives the full variable domain: EAGVTQFPSHSVIEKGQTVTLRCDPISGHDNLYWYRRVMGKEIKFLLHFVKESKQDESGMPNNRFLAERTGGTYSTLKVQPAELEDSGVYFCASRQTHSEQFFGPGTRLTVL.